The entry below describes one T cell receptor beta chain. The record originates from a study of control samples from healthy donors and cancer patients. The method was immunoSEQ multiplex PCR; TCRdb's version includes in-frame clones alone and lacks a portion of them. Altogether 100,000 or so clones are present, roughly 94% being singletons, with the ten largest covering 2% to 2.5%. The CDR3 covers 15 residues. V gave up 8 bases and J gave up 14 bases, with 27 bases separating them. Germline CDR1 and CDR2: MNHEY and SVGAGI. The source is a woman aged 18-29 years in good health. V and J are TRBV6-5 and TRBJ1-4, with D tentatively TRBD1 (6 bases). The material sequenced was blood. The CDR3 coding sequence is TGTGCCAGCGATGAGGGGCCTGGCCGGGGGCTAAGGCTGTTTTTT. Amino acid sequence: CASDEGPGRGLRLFF.